This entry describes one TCR beta chain. The antigen remains unidentified. This CDR3 contains 15 residues. Germline V gene sequence: CDR1 MGHRA, CDR2 YSYEKL. V was pared by 3 bases and J by 3 bases, with 5 bases of the junction left unmatched. Naive CD8 cells were CD45RO-negative, positively selected for CCR7, excluding terminally differentiated effector memory CD45RA+ cells. Free of recent acute infections or vaccinations, the donors were healthy HIV-negative adults. Per sorted-subset replicate PCR, input was around 200 ng DNA, representing roughly 28,000 T cell genomes. TCRdb's copy holds only in-frame clones and misses some; the assay was immunoSEQ multiplex PCR. The data hold fewer than 700,000 clones, with 85% to 95% observed a single time. This entry is derived from a study of shared clonotypes between healthy human individuals. Study findings and constraints: Between a few donors, naive CD4 clonotypes were shared at a level of about 5%. Rarefaction analysis demonstrated incomplete sorted-subset sequencing notwithstanding large depth.

The sample was naive CD8+ T cells sorted from blood. This TCR was recovered from a young woman in good health. J is TRBJ2-7 and V is TRBV4-1; TRBD1 matches 10 bases. CDR3 protein: CASSQGTGEGYEQYF. The CDR3 DNA is TGCGCCAGCAGCCAGGGGACAGGGGAAGGCTACGAGCAGTACTTC.